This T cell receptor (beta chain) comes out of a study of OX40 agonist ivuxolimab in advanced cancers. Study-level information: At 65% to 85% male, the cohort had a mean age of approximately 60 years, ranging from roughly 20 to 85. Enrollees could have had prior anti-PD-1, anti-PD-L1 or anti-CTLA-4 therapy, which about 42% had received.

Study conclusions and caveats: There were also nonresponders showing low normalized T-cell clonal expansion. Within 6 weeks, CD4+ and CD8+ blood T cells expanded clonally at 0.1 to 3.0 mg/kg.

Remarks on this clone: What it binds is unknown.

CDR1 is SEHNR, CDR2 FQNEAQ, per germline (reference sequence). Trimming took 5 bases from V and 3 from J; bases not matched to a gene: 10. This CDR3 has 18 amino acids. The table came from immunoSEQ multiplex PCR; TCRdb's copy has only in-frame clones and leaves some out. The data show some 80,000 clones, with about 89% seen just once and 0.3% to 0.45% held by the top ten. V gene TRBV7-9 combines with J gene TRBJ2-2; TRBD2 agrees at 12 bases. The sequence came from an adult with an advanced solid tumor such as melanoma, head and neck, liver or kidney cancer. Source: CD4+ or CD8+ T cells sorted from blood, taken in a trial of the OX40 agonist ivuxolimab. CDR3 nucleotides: TGTGCCAGCAGCCTACCGACTAGCGGGAGATGGGACACCGGGGAGCTGTTTTTT. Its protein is CASSLPTSGRWDTGELFF.